This T cell receptor beta chain was found in a study of HIV-infected patients and healthy controls. Findings and limits, study-wide: HIV-infected patients shared fewer CDR3 sequences between individuals than healthy controls.

No cell fractionation was done, so the repertoire covers all unsorted peripheral blood T cells. This clonotype was observed a handful of times. Its specificity is unknown. Alpha and beta constant-region primers primed reverse transcription of approximately 0.55 ug RNA. Separate chain-specific third strand synthesis with multiplexing indices produced the alpha and beta libraries. In TCRdb, the 5' RACE reads were re-called with MiXCR into one record per CDR3 protein. The sample contains 13,000 to 15,000 distinct CDR3 sequences, about 10% of which appear only once. CDR3 size: 15 residues. Trimming pared 2 bases from V and 4 bases from J, leaving 9 bases between.

The sequencing sample was made of blood. The V call is TRBV12-3 or TRBV12-4, the J call TRBJ2-6; D remains unclear. This receptor was taken from an adult in good health. The CDR3 region has the DNA TGTGCCAGCAGTTTACGGCGAGAGGGGGCCAACGTCCTGACTTTC. Its protein is CASSLRREGANVLTF.